A selection of T cell receptor beta chains follows, all from one sample in a study of OX40 agonist ivuxolimab in advanced cancers. Method: immunoSEQ multiplex PCR; TCRdb's copy keeps in-frame clones and lacks some. Of roughly 21,000 clones detected, 88% appear once; the ten largest clones hold approximately 11%. Source: CD4+ or CD8+ T cells sorted from blood, taken in a trial of the OX40 agonist ivuxolimab. The receptor set was obtained from an adult with an advanced solid tumor such as melanoma, head and neck, liver or kidney cancer. CDR3s include the opening cysteine and the closing phenylalanine or tryptophan. A D gene is named only where the DNA matches it firmly. Clone size is given for some rows only: seen once, a few or many times, or a class if the clone is expanded.

v_call	j_call	d_call	clone_size	cdr3_nt	cdr3_aa
TRBV4-1	TRBJ2-7	NA	once	TGCGCCAGCAGCGGGGGGACAGCACCCTCCTACGAGCAGTACTTC	CASSGGTAPSYEQYF
TRBV7-9	TRBJ1-2	NA	NA	TGTGCCAGCAGCTCCGGGGTCTCCGGCTACACCTTC	CASSSGVSGYTF
TRBV27	TRBJ2-1	TRBD1	NA	TGTGCCAGCAGTCCACGACAGGGGCGGTGGTTCTTC	CASSPRQGRWFF
TRBV23-1	TRBJ1-1	NA	NA	TGCGCCAGCAGTCAGCCGGGACAAAACACTGAAGCTTTCTTT	CASSQPGQNTEAFF
TRBV15	TRBJ2-7	NA	once	TGTGCCACCAGCCGGGGGACCTACGAGCAGTACTTC	CATSRGTYEQYF
TRBV5-1	TRBJ2-7	TRBD1	few	TGCGCCAGCAGCTTGGATTTGGCACAGGGGGGCTACGAGCAGTACTTC	CASSLDLAQGGYEQYF
TRBV7-9	TRBJ1-2	NA	few	TGTGCCAGCAGCCCAGACCACTATGGCTACACCTTC	CASSPDHYGYTF
TRBV10-3	TRBJ2-1	NA	once	TGTGCCATCAGTGAGATGGACTATGAGCAGTTCTTC	CAISEMDYEQFF
TRBV4-1	TRBJ2-2	NA	NA	TGCGCCAGCAGCCAAGATCCTGGGGCCGGGGAGCTGTTTTTT	CASSQDPGAGELFF
TRBV6-4	TRBJ2-3	TRBD2	NA	TGTGCCAGCAGTGACGGGACTAGCGACACAGATACGCAGTATTTT	CASSDGTSDTDTQYF
TRBV2	TRBJ1-1	TRBD1	NA	TGTGCCAGCAGCGCCGGGACAGTGAACACTGAAGCTTTCTTT	CASSAGTVNTEAFF
TRBV4-1	TRBJ1-4	TRBD1	NA	TGCGCCAGCAGCCAAGTAAGGGACAGGACAGGGGAAAAACTGTTTTTT	CASSQVRDRTGEKLFF
TRBV28	TRBJ2-2	NA	NA	TGTGCCAGCAGGGCTAGCGACACCACCGGGGAGCTGTTTTTT	CASRASDTTGELFF
TRBV19	TRBJ2-3	TRBD2	NA	TGTGCCAGTAGTATCGAGGGAGGGTTCACAATAGGTGGGCAGTATTTT	CASSIEGGFTIGGQYF
TRBV10-2	TRBJ2-3	NA	NA	TGCGCCAGCAGTGAGGTTTCGGGGGATACGCAGTATTTT	CASSEVSGDTQYF
TRBV7-8	TRBJ2-1	NA	NA	TGTGCCAGCAGCTTAGCAGACCCTTCACCGTATAATGAGCAGTTCTTC	CASSLADPSPYNEQFF
TRBV29-1	TRBJ1-2	NA	NA	TGCAGCGTCGCAGGGGCGCCCACATATGGCTACACCTTC	CSVAGAPTYGYTF
TRBV14	TRBJ1-3	NA	few	TGTGCCAGCAGCCATGATTGGAACACCATATATTTT	CASSHDWNTIYF
TRBV27	TRBJ1-1	NA	NA	TGTGCCAGCAAATTGGGCACTGAAGCTTTCTTT	CASKLGTEAFF